The TCR beta chain under discussion was sequenced for a study of radiation and T cells in renal cell carcinoma. On the study more broadly: Nephrectomy followed 15 Gy stereotactic body radiation by 4 weeks.

On this clone itself: Its antigen is not identified.

Regarding time point: blood 2 weeks post-SBRT. As for treatment: 15 Gy SBRT to primary tumor, nephrectomy 4 weeks later. Sequenced by immunoSEQ multiplex PCR; TCRdb stores in-frame clones only, minus some. The sample yields tens of thousands of clones, 75% to 85% seen once. This CDR3 is built from 14 residues. V shed 8 bases, J shed 1 base, and the junction held 2 bases outside the gene matches. Looked up from germline, CDR1 is MGHRA and CDR2 is YSYEKL. Points from the study as a whole: From baseline, blood top tumor clonotypes peaked at 2 weeks post-radiation. Without pretreatment biopsies, baseline tumor clonotype presence was undetermined.

The source material was blood, sampled from a patient whose treatment included radiotherapy and nephrectomy. The chain employs TRBV4-1 and TRBJ2-2; 9 bases align to TRBD1. This clonotype was sampled from a woman between 65 and 79 years old with renal cell carcinoma. The CDR3 nucleotides are TGCGCCAGCGCGGGACAGGGGAACACCGGGGAGCTGTTTTTT. Residues: CASAGQGNTGELFF.